The 4 T cell receptor beta chains reported below all come from one sample, sequenced in a study of Ad26.COV2.S vaccination and SARS-CoV-2 variants. Sequencing was performed with immunoSEQ multiplex PCR; in TCRdb, only in-frame clones are kept and a portion is missing. The sample contains approximately 460,000 clones, roughly nine tenths of which appear only once. Described treatment: 15 to 20 received Ad26.COV2.S at low or high dose, single or two shots; five or six received placebo; per-sample allocation not given. Each sample was drawn 63 days after the first injection (of vaccine or placebo). Sequenced material: peripheral blood, taken in a trial of Ad26.COV2.S vaccine versus placebo. The origin of the receptors is a person aged 18 to 65 who received the Ad26.COV2.S COVID-19 vaccine or a placebo.

This sequence joins TRBV7-9 and TRBJ1-2; 7 nucleotides agree with TRBD1. Trimming at V came to 7 bases and at J to 0 bases, leaving 2 bases not matched to a gene. The CDR3 sequence is 13 residues long. Germline V gene lookup returns CDR1 SEHNR and CDR2 FQNEAQ (reference sequence). As DNA, the CDR3 is TGTGCCAGCAACACAGGGGCTAACTATGGCTACACCTTC. This codes for CASNTGANYGYTF.

The CDR3 nucleotides are TGTGCCTGGAGTAACGGAGGAAAACTGTTTTTT. Encoded protein: CAWSNGGKLFF. V and J are TRBV30 and TRBJ1-4; no reliable D call. Deletions cut 2 bases from V and 10 bases from J, with 8 bases between. The length of the CDR3 is 11 residues. Germline values: CDR1 GTSNPN, CDR2 SVGIG (reference sequence).

This clone was found a few times. V and J are TRBV7-9 and TRBJ1-5; D is possibly TRBD1 (5 bases). Between the trimmed V and J ends, which lost 2 bases and 4 bases, there was a span of 6 bases. The CDR3 runs to 13 residues. Germline CDR1 reads SEHNR; CDR2 reads FQNEAQ (reference sequence). CDR3 nucleotides: TGTGCCAGCAGCTTATCAGGGAATCAGCCCCAGCATTTT. Translated: CASSLSGNQPQHF.

The table lists this clone with a few counts. The chain joins TRBV5-1 to TRBJ1-5; the match to TRBD1 covers 7 bases. With V trimmed by 4 bases and J by 7 bases, 8 bases remained unmatched. Germline CDR1 is SGHRS and CDR2 is YFSETQ. The CDR3 loop spans 14 amino acids. The CDR3 region is CASSADREGQPQHF. In nucleotides, the CDR3 is TGCGCCAGCAGCGCTGACAGGGAGGGCCAGCCCCAGCATTTT. The whole variable domain, filled in from reference TRBV5-1 and TRBJ1-5, reads KAGVTQTPRYLIKTRGQQVTLSCSPISGHRSVSWYQQTPGQGLQFLFEYFSETQRNKGNFPGRFSGRQFSNSRSEMNVSTLELGDSALYLCASSADREGQPQHFGDGTRLSIL.